A selection of T cell receptor beta chains follows, all from one sample in a study of regulatory T cells in long-lasting Graves disease. TCRdb reprocessed the multiplex PCR reads with MiXCR, giving one entry per CDR3 protein. The sample consists of 360,000 or so distinct CDR3 sequences, 12% of them appearing once. This sample was also put to use in a study of T cells in Graves' hyperthyroidism and ophthalmopathy.

The sample was peripheral blood mononuclear cells (PBMCs), taken at new diagnosis, from a patient treated with antithyroid drugs. These receptors all stem from a woman between 18 and 29 years old with Graves disease. Both conserved end residues are part of each CDR3. A D gene is named only where the DNA matches it firmly. Size is omitted from some rows. Given values are once, few, many or a class for expanded clones.

CDR3 protein,CDR3 DNA,clone size,V gene,D gene,J gene
CSAHTQGATEAFF,TGCAGTGCTCACACGCAGGGAGCCACTGAAGCTTTCTTT,many,TRBV20-1,NA,TRBJ1-1
CASSTTGNEQFF,TGTGCCAGCAGCACCACAGGGAATGAGCAGTTCTTC,many,TRBV27,NA,TRBJ2-1
CASSFQGEGQPQHF,TGTGCCAGCAGCTTCCAGGGGGAGGGACAGCCCCAGCATTTT,NA,TRBV7-2,TRBD1,TRBJ1-5
CASSTTGEVTEAFF,TGTGCCAGCAGTACAACAGGGGAAGTTACTGAAGCTTTCTTT,few,TRBV25-1,TRBD1,TRBJ1-1
CASSLRTGDGSPLHF,TGTGCCAGCAGCCTCCGGACAGGGGATGGATCACCCCTCCACTTT,NA,TRBV9,TRBD1,TRBJ1-6
CASGTDFTSTDTQYF,TGTGCCAGCGGTACGGACTTTACGTCCACAGATACGCAGTATTTT,NA,TRBV6-1,NA,TRBJ2-3
CASSSGTAHNSPLHF,TGTGCCAGCAGCTCCGGGACAGCCCATAATTCACCCCTCCACTTT,many,TRBV7-3,TRBD1,TRBJ1-6
CASSHYSGEHKLFF,TGCGCCAGCAGCCACTACAGCGGAGAGCACAAGCTGTTTTTT,NA,TRBV4-3,NA,TRBJ2-2
CATSKYSTMNTEAFF,TGTGCCACCAGCAAGTACAGCACCATGAACACTGAAGCTTTCTTT,many,TRBV15,NA,TRBJ1-1
CAISESGGGQPQHF,TGTGCCATCAGTGAGTCCGGGGGTGGCCAGCCCCAGCATTTT,many,TRBV10-3,NA,TRBJ1-5
CAISAGSGPKSNTEAFF,TGTGCCATCAGTGCGGGTTCTGGCCCTAAGAGTAACACTGAAGCTTTCTTT,many,TRBV10-3,NA,TRBJ1-1
CSARGLRAGYTGELFF,TGCAGTGCTAGGGGATTAAGGGCGGGATATACCGGGGAGCTGTTTTTT,NA,TRBV20-1,NA,TRBJ2-2
CASSLVEVVMEGVYMAGELFF,TGTGCCAGCAGCTTGGTCGAAGTGGTAATGGAGGGTGTTTATATGGCCGGGGAGCTGTTTTTT,many,TRBV11-1,NA,TRBJ2-2
CSVGQGNTEAFF,TGCAGTGTCGGGCAAGGGAACACTGAAGCTTTCTTT,many,TRBV20-1,NA,TRBJ1-1
CASSRAPGGVNTGELFF,TGTGCCAGCAGCCGCGCGCCCGGCGGGGTGAACACCGGGGAGCTGTTTTTT,few,TRBV14,NA,TRBJ2-2
CASRGRGANQPQHF,TGTGCCAGCAGAGGACGAGGGGCGAATCAGCCCCAGCATTTT,many,TRBV6-1,NA,TRBJ1-5
CSARMGETGGRNSPLHF,TGCAGTGCTAGGATGGGGGAGACAGGGGGAAGGAATTCACCCCTCCACTTT,many,TRBV20-1,TRBD1,TRBJ1-6
CSAPLLKGSSYNSPLHF,TGCAGTGCTCCCCTCTTGAAGGGGAGCTCCTATAATTCACCCCTCCACTTT,few,TRBV20-1,NA,TRBJ1-6
CASSEASLLLDEQFF,TGTGCCAGCAGTGAAGCGTCGCTCCTCCTCGATGAGCAGTTCTTC,many,TRBV2,NA,TRBJ2-1
CASSPLGQGEETQYF,TGCGCCAGCAGCCCCCTGGGACAGGGAGAGGAGACCCAGTACTTC,few,TRBV4-1,TRBD1,TRBJ2-5
CSAPLEGGYGYTF,TGCAGTGCTCCACTGGAAGGTGGCTATGGCTACACCTTC,NA,TRBV20-1,NA,TRBJ1-2